The 18 T cell receptor beta chains below all came from one sample that was sequenced in a study of graft-versus-host responses after intestinal transplantation. Data came from immunoSEQ multiplex PCR; TCRdb stores just in-frame clones and leaves some out. Here the sample spans tens of thousands of clones, approximately 90% being singletons. This specimen consisted of PBMCs, obtained around 120 days after intestinal transplantation. All receptors come from a human patient who received an intestinal transplant, so some T cells may come from the graft donor.

Points on this clone: This same CDR3 is encoded by further DNA sequences in the sample. The rearrangement joins TRBV7-9 to TRBJ2-4; TRBD2 might be the D (6 bases). Trimming removed 5 bases from V and 10 bases from J, with 15 bases in between. The CDR3 has 13 residues. Per germline, CDR1 SEHNR and CDR2 FQNEAQ (reference sequence). The CDR3 DNA is TGTGCCAGCAGCGGCCCTGGCGGGGCGATTCAGTACTTC. This translates into CASSGPGGAIQYF.

The genes are TRBV18 and TRBJ2-1; 9 bases map to TRBD2. V gave up 0 bases and J gave up 9 bases; unmatched junction bases: 3. CDR1 and CDR2 (germline): KGHSH, LQKENI. This CDR3 spans 14 amino acids. The CDR3: CASSPPAGGSEQFF. The CDR3 DNA reads TGTGCCAGCTCACCACCAGCGGGAGGATCTGAGCAGTTCTTC.

The chain couples TRBV2 to TRBJ1-3; D is unclear. CDR1 and CDR2 from the germline V gene are SNHLY and FYNNEI. The CDR3 covers 16 residues. Trimming took off 1 base at V and 0 bases at J, with 10 bases between the two ends. In DNA, the CDR3 is TGTGCCAGCAGTGAAGAGATGGTGTCCTCTGGAAACACCATATATTTT. Protein: CASSEEMVSSGNTIYF.

The DNA for the CDR3 is TGTGCCAGCAGCCAAGAAGTAAGATCCTACGAGCAGTACTTC. It translates to CASSQEVRSYEQYF. The J gene is TRBJ2-7, the V gene TRBV14, with no clear D. The CDR3 extends over 14 amino acids. The germline V and J ends were trimmed by 0 bases and 1 base, with 7 bases remaining between them. Per the germline V gene, CDR1 is SGHDN and CDR2 is FVKESK.

The chain is built from TRBV19 and TRBJ2-7; TRBD2 is a possible D gene (6 bases). Germline-derived CDR1 and CDR2 are LNHDA and SQIVND (reference sequence). The CDR3 is 16 amino acids. Trimming took off 1 base at V and 0 bases at J, with 13 bases between the two ends. CDR3 bases: TGTGCCAGTAGTATAGGCGACGGGGGATTCTCCTACGAGCAGTACTTC. This translates into CASSIGDGGFSYEQYF. The entire variable domain, with the rest obtained from reference TRBV19 and TRBJ2-7, is as follows: DGGITQSPKYLFRKEGQNVTLSCEQNLNHDAMYWYRQDPGQGLRLIYYSQIVNDFQKGDIAEGYSVSREKKESFPLTVTSAQKNPTAFYLCASSIGDGGFSYEQYFGPGTRLTVT.

The V call is TRBV5-5, the J call TRBJ2-7; 7 bases map to TRBD1. Germline-derived CDR1 and CDR2 are SGHKS and YYEKEE (reference sequence). This CDR3 contains 15 residues. J gave up 3 bases and V 4 bases, and 10 bases lay outside the gene matches. CDR3 nucleotides: TGTGCCAGCAGCGTAAGTTCGGGACAGCACTACGAGCAGTACTTC. Protein: CASSVSSGQHYEQYF.

The chain uses TRBV27 and TRBJ1-3; the D gene is possibly TRBD1 (5 bases). The V gene lost 5 bases and the J gene lost 4 bases, with 15 bases spanning the gap. Germline V gene sequence: CDR1 MNHEY, CDR2 SMNVEV (reference sequence). The CDR3 spans 15 residues. CDR3 nucleotide sequence: TGTGCCAGCAGTCCGATCGGGGGGGTCGGAAACACCATATATTTT. Translated, it gives CASSPIGGVGNTIYF.

The CDR3: CASSMTPTVPGNTIYF. The CDR3 DNA follows: TGTGCCAGTAGTATGACTCCGACCGTCCCTGGAAACACCATATATTTT. The rearrangement links TRBV19 to TRBJ1-3; no definite D call. Germline CDR1 reads LNHDA; CDR2 reads SQIVND (reference sequence). V dropped 3 bases and J dropped 2 bases, with 14 bases sitting between them. The CDR3 is 16 residues long.

This clone was recorded once. V usage is TRBV5-6 and J usage is TRBJ2-5; no firm D call. Germline assignment: CDR1 SGHDT and CDR2 YYEEEE. CDR3 size: 13 residues. V dropped 4 bases and J dropped 2 bases, with 9 bases sitting between them. The CDR3: CASSQITQETQYF. DNA for the CDR3: TGTGCCAGCAGCCAGATAACACAAGAGACCCAGTACTTC.

The J gene is TRBJ1-5, the V gene TRBV2, with a possible D match to TRBD1 (6 bases). CDR1 SNHLY and CDR2 FYNNEI come from the germline V gene. Trimming stripped 3 bases from V and 6 bases from J, with 15 bases between. This CDR3 has 15 amino acids. CDR3: CASSEGGLMTQPQHF. The DNA for the CDR3 is TGTGCCAGCAGTGAGGGGGGGCTCATGACTCAGCCCCAGCATTTT.

The chain couples TRBV6-4 to TRBJ1-5; D uncertain. V lost 6 bases and J lost 6, with 27 bases in between. Germline V lookup: CDR1 MRHNA, CDR2 SNTAGT. This CDR3 is built from 18 residues. CDR3 sequence reads: CASRHIGLFGKAGQPQHF. As DNA, the CDR3 is TGTGCCAGCAGGCACATTGGACTATTTGGGAAAGCTGGTCAGCCCCAGCATTTT.

The V and J genes are TRBV6-1 and TRBJ2-5; TRBD1 agrees at 7 bases. With V trimmed by 1 base and J by 5 bases, 7 bases remained unmatched. The CDR3 spans 15 residues. Germline-derived CDR1 and CDR2 are MNHNS and SASEGT. CDR3 sequence (DNA): TGTGCCAGCAGTGAAGTGACAGGGATCGGGGAGACCCAGTACTTC. Its translation is CASSEVTGIGETQYF.

The chain recombines TRBV2 with TRBJ2-1; 9 bases fit TRBD2. Per germline, CDR1 SNHLY and CDR2 FYNNEI. The junction had 7 bases not matched to a gene; V was cut back by 9 bases and J by 7 bases. This CDR3 has 13 amino acids. The CDR3 nucleotides read TGTGCCAGGGGACTAGCAGCTTCTAATGAGCAGTTCTTC. It codes for CARGLAASNEQFF.

The CDR3 sequence is CASSLTSGGGEQFF. CDR3 in DNA: TGCGCCAGCAGCTTGACTAGCGGGGGAGGTGAGCAGTTCTTC. The gene calls are TRBV5-1 and TRBJ2-1; TRBD2 matches 11 bases. The V gene's germline CDR1 is SGHRS and CDR2 YFSETQ. Trimming at V came to 1 base and at J to 9 bases, leaving 3 bases not matched to a gene. This CDR3 has 14 amino acids.

The gene calls are TRBV20-1 and TRBJ2-5, with D possibly matching TRBD1 (6 bases). The J call may not be correct, given that the DNA end is closer to TRBJ2-7. CDR3 size: 11 residues. Per germline, CDR1 DFQATT and CDR2 SNEGSKA (reference sequence). This CDR3 is CSANRVGEQYF. In DNA, the CDR3 is TGCAGTGCTAACAGGGTCGGCGAGCAGTACTTC.

This rearrangement joins TRBV21-1 to TRBJ2-7; the table's TRBD1 call for D was not verified on the DNA. TRBV21-1 is labeled a pseudogene. CDR3 length equals 16 residues. This CDR3 reads CASSKERDRSSYEQYF. In nucleotides, the CDR3 is TGTGCCAGCAGCAAAGAGAGGGACAGAAGCTCCTACGAGCAGTACTTC.

The V call is TRBV6-4, the J call TRBJ2-1; D is unclear. The germline V and J ends were trimmed by 2 bases and 4 bases, with 6 bases remaining between them. CDR1 is MRHNA, CDR2 SNTAGT, per germline. CDR3 length: 13 residues. CDR3 bases: TGTGCCAGCAGTGACCCCAGGTACAATGAGCAGTTCTTC. It encodes CASSDPRYNEQFF.

The chain carries TRBV2 and TRBJ2-7; 9 nucleotides match TRBD2. Germline trimming cut 7 bases from V and 4 bases from J; bases unmatched to any gene: 5. Germline V gives CDR1 SNHLY, CDR2 FYNNEI. The CDR3 totals 13 residues. DNA for the CDR3: TGTGCCAGCACCGGGACTAGCTCGTACGAGCAGTACTTC. Protein: CASTGTSSYEQYF.